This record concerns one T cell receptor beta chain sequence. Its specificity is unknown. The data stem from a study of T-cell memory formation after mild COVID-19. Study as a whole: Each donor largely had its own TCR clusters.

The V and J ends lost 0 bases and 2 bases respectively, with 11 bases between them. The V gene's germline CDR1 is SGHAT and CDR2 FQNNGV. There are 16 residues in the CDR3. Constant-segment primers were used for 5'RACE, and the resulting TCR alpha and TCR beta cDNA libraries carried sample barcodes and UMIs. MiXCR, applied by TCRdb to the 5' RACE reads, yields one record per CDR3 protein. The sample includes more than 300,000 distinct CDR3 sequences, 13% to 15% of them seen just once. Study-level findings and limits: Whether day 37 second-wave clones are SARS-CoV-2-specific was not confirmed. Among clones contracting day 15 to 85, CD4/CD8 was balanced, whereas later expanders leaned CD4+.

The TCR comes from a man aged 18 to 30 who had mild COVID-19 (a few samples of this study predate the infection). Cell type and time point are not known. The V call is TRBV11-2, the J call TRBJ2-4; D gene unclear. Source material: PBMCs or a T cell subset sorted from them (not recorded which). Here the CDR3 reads CASSLDIPPPKNIQYF. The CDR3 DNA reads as TGTGCCAGCAGCTTAGATATTCCGCCCCCCAAAAACATTCAGTACTTC.